Below, 10 T cell receptor beta chains from the same sample are listed, as sequenced in a study of ipilimumab plus nivolumab after autologous stem cell transplantation. Sequencing was performed with immunoSEQ multiplex PCR; in TCRdb, only in-frame clones are kept and a portion is missing. The sample records about 43,000 clones, about 88% being singletons. Sequenced here: PBMCs, sampled in a trial of ipilimumab plus nivolumab as post-transplant consolidation. The receptors come from a male donor with multiple myeloma.

The CDR3 protein is CASSEGGLNEKLFF. DNA for the CDR3: TGTGCCAGCAGCGAGGGGGGGTTAAATGAAAAACTGTTTTTT. The genes are TRBV9 and TRBJ1-4; the D gene is possibly TRBD1 (6 bases). There are 14 residues in the CDR3. Trimming pared 3 bases from V and 5 bases from J, leaving 11 bases between. Germline assignment: CDR1 SGDLS and CDR2 YYNGEE.

The chain is built from TRBV2 and TRBJ2-2; D gene uncertain. Trimming cost V 6 bases and J 6 bases, with 11 bases left between them. The CDR3 has 13 amino acids. Per the germline V gene, CDR1 is SNHLY and CDR2 is FYNNEI. CDR3 in amino acids: CASSGFSPGELFF. CDR3 DNA sequence: TGTGCCAGCAGCGGCTTTAGTCCCGGGGAGCTGTTTTTT.

V and J are TRBV19 and TRBJ2-6, with D tentatively TRBD2 (7 bases). Germline values: CDR1 LNHDA, CDR2 SQIVND (reference sequence). This CDR3 spans 16 amino acids. With 6 bases removed from V and 0 bases from J, the gap between germline ends came to 12 bases. The CDR3 bases are TGTGCCAGTAGCTATAGGGGGGGCTCTGGGGCCAACGTCCTGACTTTC. This translates into CASSYRGGSGANVLTF.

This chain connects TRBV19 to TRBJ1-2; weak D call: TRBD1 (6 bases). Trimming removed 11 bases at V and 2 bases at J, with 12 bases between. Per the germline V gene, CDR1 is LNHDA and CDR2 is SQIVND (reference sequence). CDR3 size: 12 residues. The CDR3, as DNA: TGTGCCGGCCGGGACACAAACTATGGCTACACCTTC. Its protein is CAGRDTNYGYTF.

V is TRBV2 and J is TRBJ1-6, with TRBD1 identical over 7 bases. From germline, CDR1 is SNHLY and CDR2 FYNNEI. The junction had 6 bases not matched to a gene; V was cut back by 6 bases and J by 7 bases. This CDR3 comprises 14 residues. This CDR3 is CASSWDRKNSPLHF. DNA of the CDR3: TGTGCCAGCAGCTGGGACAGAAAAAATTCACCCCTCCACTTT.

Only one count was recorded for this clone. The chain has TRBV6-5 and TRBJ2-3, with 7 nucleotides matching TRBD2. Germline CDR1 is MNHEY and CDR2 is SVGAGI. V trimming: 5 bases; J trimming: 5 bases; junction bases outside the gene matches: 10. This CDR3 region has 15 residues. The CDR3 nucleotides are TGTGCCAGCAGTCCCAAGGCGGGAGTGGGAGATACGCAGTATTTT. Translating gives CASSPKAGVGDTQYF.

The chain's CDR3 is CASSFQGSTDTQYF. Written as DNA, the CDR3 is TGCGCCAGCAGCTTCCAGGGCAGCACAGATACGCAGTATTTT. The V and J genes are TRBV5-1 and TRBJ2-3, with D tentatively TRBD1 (5 bases). Trimming took off 2 bases at V and 0 bases at J, with 7 bases between the two ends. From germline, CDR1 is SGHRS and CDR2 YFSETQ. This CDR3 contains 14 residues.

The chain employs TRBV5-1 and TRBJ1-4; 9 positions match TRBD1. The CDR3 is 15 amino acids. V trimming: 4 bases; J trimming: 8 bases; junction bases outside the gene matches: 9. CDR1 SGHRS and CDR2 YFSETQ come from the germline V gene. The CDR3 reads CASSGPGTGNEKLFF. CDR3 bases: TGCGCCAGCAGCGGGCCCGGGACAGGGAACGAAAAACTGTTTTTT.

The rearrangement uses TRBV6-6 and TRBJ1-4, with 10 nucleotides matching TRBD1. Germline loops: CDR1 MNHNY, CDR2 SVGAGI (reference sequence). CDR3 length: 14 residues. V shed 5 bases, J shed 6 bases, and the junction held 3 bases outside the gene matches. The CDR3 here is CASSPGQGYEKLFF. In DNA form, the CDR3 reads TGTGCCAGCAGTCCGGGACAGGGGTATGAAAAACTGTTTTTT.

The V and J genes are TRBV27 and TRBJ2-3; 8 positions match TRBD1. The trim removed 8 bases at V and 0 bases at J, leaving 7 bases unmatched. The CDR3 runs to 15 residues. Germline assignment: CDR1 MNHEY and CDR2 SMNVEV (reference sequence). In DNA form, the CDR3 reads TGTGCCAGCGGCGAACAGGGGGGTAGCACAGATACGCAGTATTTT. It translates to CASGEQGGSTDTQYF.